One T cell receptor (beta chain) is described in this entry. The antigen remains unidentified. TCRdb ran MiXCR on the RT-PCR reads and lists one entry per CDR3 protein. Of about 500,000 distinct CDR3 sequences listed, less than 7.5% are singletons. The record originates from a study of response to subunit inactivated influenza vaccine. V was clipped by 5 bases and J by 5 bases, with 16 bases between them. The length of the CDR3 is 15 residues. CDR1 SEHNR and CDR2 FQNEAQ come from the germline V gene (reference sequence). General study results and limits: There was a suggestion from the authors that each seasonal influenza vaccination recruits few new T cells.

This specimen consisted of PBMCs from blood, obtained around 25 months after vaccination. The receptor was isolated from a man aged 45 to 70 who received an inactivated influenza vaccine. The chain links TRBV7-9 to TRBJ2-1, with D possibly matching TRBD1 (5 bases). The CDR3 sequence is CASSAAGSWNNEQFF. In nucleotides, the CDR3 is TGTGCCAGCAGCGCAGCAGGGTCATGGAACAATGAGCAGTTCTTC.